This is a list of T cell receptor beta chains from one sample in a study of beta chain features in type 1 diabetes. Sequencing used immunoSEQ multiplex PCR; TCRdb keeps in-frame clones, though not all of them. The repertoire includes 430,000 or so clones, roughly 10% of them detected once, and about 0.045% sits in the top ten. The sequencing input was naive CD4+ T cells from blood. These receptors originate from a woman under 30 in good health. CDR3s include the opening cysteine and the closing phenylalanine or tryptophan. The order of the fields is clone size, CDR3 length, J gene, D gene, V gene, CDR3 protein, CDR3 DNA. The D gene is left open where the match is weak. A clone size is listed for some rows: how often the clone was seen (once, few, many), or a class if it is expanded.

>.|17|TRBJ1-5|TRBD1|TRBV7-9
CASSSIGQGATNQPQHF
TGTGCCAGCAGCTCGATTGGACAGGGGGCCACCAATCAGCCCCAGCATTTT
>.|16|TRBJ2-4|TRBD1|TRBV10-3
CAISEKGQGGLNIQYF
TGTGCCATCAGTGAGAAGGGACAGGGGGGTCTCAACATTCAGTACTTC
>.|15|TRBJ2-1|.|TRBV18
CASSPSEFSYNEQFF
TGTGCCAGCTCACCATCGGAGTTCTCCTACAATGAGCAGTTCTTC
>few|17|TRBJ2-4|.|TRBV4-2
CASSNGRFSLAKNIQYF
TGTGCCAGCAGCAACGGTCGGTTCTCCTTAGCCAAAAACATTCAGTACTTC
>few|13|TRBJ2-3|.|TRBV5-6
CASSLRGTDTQYF
TGTGCCAGCAGCTTGAGGGGTACAGATACGCAGTATTTT
>.|13|TRBJ2-7|.|TRBV10-3
CASRGLDFGEQYF
TGTGCCAGCCGGGGGCTAGACTTCGGCGAGCAGTACTTC
>few|13|TRBJ2-3|.|TRBV5-6
CASSSRYTDTQYF
TGTGCCAGCAGCTCCAGGTACACAGATACGCAGTATTTT
>.|15|TRBJ2-1|.|TRBV9
CASSVALAMDNEQFF
TGTGCCAGCAGCGTAGCCCTAGCGATGGACAATGAGCAGTTCTTC
>.|15|TRBJ2-1|TRBD2|TRBV29-1
CSVEGGRPSYNEQFF
TGCAGCGTTGAGGGCGGGAGGCCCTCCTACAATGAGCAGTTCTTC
>few|13|TRBJ1-3|.|TRBV7-9
CASNPSSGNTIYF
TGTGCCAGCAACCCGAGCTCTGGAAACACCATATATTTT
>.|16|TRBJ1-5|.|TRBV28
CASSLGWQGVDQPQHF
TGTGCCAGCAGTTTAGGATGGCAGGGCGTAGATCAGCCCCAGCATTTT
>.|15|TRBJ2-1|TRBD2|TRBV29-1
CSVEGLAGSYNEQFF
TGCAGCGTTGAGGGCCTAGCGGGGTCTTACAATGAGCAGTTCTTC
>.|13|TRBJ2-3|.|TRBV29-1
CSVDRRVGDTQYF
TGCAGCGTTGACCGAAGGGTTGGAGATACGCAGTATTTT
>few|14|TRBJ2-1|.|TRBV5-1
CASSLEGNRAVQFF
TGCGCCAGCAGCTTGGAGGGGAATAGGGCCGTACAATTCTTC
>few|16|TRBJ2-7|.|TRBV25-1
CASSEWGTGRIYEQYF
TGTGCCAGCAGTGAATGGGGGACGGGAAGAATCTACGAGCAGTACTTC
>few|15|TRBJ1-2|.|TRBV5-8
CASSGGDRKFYGYTF
TGTGCCAGCAGCGGAGGAGACAGAAAGTTCTATGGCTACACCTTC
>.|16|TRBJ2-2|.|TRBV29-1
CSVDDRTVSAAGELFF
TGCAGCGTTGATGACCGGACAGTATCTGCCGCCGGGGAGCTGTTTTTT
>.|15|TRBJ2-1|.|TRBV7-2
CASSLAYSSYNEQFF
TGTGCCAGCAGCTTAGCGTACAGCTCCTACAATGAGCAGTTCTTC
>few|14|TRBJ1-4|TRBD1|TRBV2
CASSGRDRNEKLFF
TGTGCCAGCAGTGGAAGGGACAGGAATGAAAAACTGTTTTTT
>.|15|TRBJ2-1|.|TRBV9
CASNGGVAGYNEQFF
TGTGCCAGCAACGGCGGAGTAGCAGGATACAATGAGCAGTTCTTC
>.|14|TRBJ2-7|.|TRBV4-2
CASSREARGDEQYF
TGTGCCAGCAGCCGGGAGGCCCGGGGCGACGAGCAGTACTTC
>.|13|TRBJ2-1|.|TRBV5-4
CASSSETYNEQFF
TGTGCCAGCAGCTCAGAGACCTACAATGAGCAGTTCTTC
>few|15|TRBJ2-2|.|TRBV5-4
CASSLFQGGTGELFF
TGTGCCAGCAGCTTGTTTCAGGGAGGCACCGGGGAGCTGTTTTTT
>.|15|TRBJ1-5|.|TRBV5-6
CASSSWGRVREPQHF
TGTGCCAGCAGCAGCTGGGGCCGGGTGAGGGAGCCCCAGCATTTT
>.|14|TRBJ1-2|.|TRBV2
CASSEALAVYGYTF
TGTGCCAGCAGTGAAGCGCTGGCGGTCTATGGCTACACCTTC
>.|18|TRBJ2-1|TRBD2|TRBV9
CASSNQISSGRARFEQFF
TGTGCCAGCTCAAACCAAATTTCTAGCGGGAGGGCCCGGTTTGAGCAGTTCTTC
>few|15|TRBJ2-1|.|TRBV7-9
CASSPAGSSYNEQFF
TGTGCCAGCAGCCCCGCGGGCAGCTCCTACAATGAGCAGTTCTTC
>few|12|TRBJ2-3|TRBD2|TRBV30
CAWSGGLATQYF
TGTGCCTGGAGTGGAGGACTAGCGACGCAGTATTTT
>.|15|TRBJ2-7|TRBD2|TRBV27
CASSLSGTSSYEQYF
TGTGCCAGCAGTTTATCTGGGACTAGCAGTTACGAGCAGTACTTC
>.|15|TRBJ2-5|.|TRBV6-6
CASIQGSGEKETQYF
TGTGCCAGCATTCAGGGTAGTGGGGAAAAAGAGACCCAGTACTTC
>few|12|TRBJ2-7|.|TRBV13
CASSKRDYEQYF
TGTGCCAGCAGCAAACGGGATTACGAGCAGTACTTC
>.|16|TRBJ2-5|TRBD2|TRBV9
CASSVAPSGGAQTQYF
TGTGCCAGCAGCGTAGCGCCTAGCGGGGGGGCCCAGACCCAGTACTTC
>.|14|TRBJ2-3|TRBD2|TRBV2
CASSEFSGRDTQYF
TGTGCCAGCAGTGAGTTTAGCGGGAGAGATACGCAGTATTTT